This T cell receptor beta chain was sequenced in a study of shared clonotypes between healthy human individuals. Clones were sequenced by immunoSEQ multiplex PCR, and TCRdb holds only the in-frame ones, with some missing. This table has 2,500,000 or so clones, just under 95% appearing once. CDR3 length equals 13 residues. Trimming stripped 3 bases from V and 5 bases from J, with 11 bases between. Germline values: CDR1 SEHNR, CDR2 FQNEAQ (reference sequence). This chain connects TRBV7-9 to TRBJ2-7; D is uncertain. The source is a man younger than 35 in good health. Some clones in this sample may be carry-over from other donors' samples. Input material: naive CD4+ T cells from PBMCs. The subset: CD45RA+ positively selected. The CDR3: CASSLGPWDEQYF. CDR3 in DNA: TGTGCCAGCAGCTTGGGCCCCTGGGACGAGCAGTACTTC.